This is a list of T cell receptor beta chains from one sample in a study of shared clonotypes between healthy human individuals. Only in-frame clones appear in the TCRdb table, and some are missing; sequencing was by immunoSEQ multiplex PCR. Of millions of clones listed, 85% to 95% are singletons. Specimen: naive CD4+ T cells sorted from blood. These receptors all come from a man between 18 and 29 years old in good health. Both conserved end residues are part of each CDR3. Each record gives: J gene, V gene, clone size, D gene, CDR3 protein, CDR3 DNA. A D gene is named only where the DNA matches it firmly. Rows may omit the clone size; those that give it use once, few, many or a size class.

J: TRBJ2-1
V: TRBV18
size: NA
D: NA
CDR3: CASSPPIGLQNNEQFF
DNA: TGTGCCAGCTCACCTCCGATCGGACTACAAAACAATGAGCAGTTCTTC

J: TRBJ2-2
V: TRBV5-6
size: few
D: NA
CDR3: CASSLNTGELFF
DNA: TGTGCCAGCAGCTTGAACACCGGGGAGCTGTTTTTT

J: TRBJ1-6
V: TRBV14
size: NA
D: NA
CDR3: CASSRPGSSYNSPLHF
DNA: TGTGCCAGCAGCCGTCCAGGGAGCTCCTATAATTCACCCCTCCACTTT

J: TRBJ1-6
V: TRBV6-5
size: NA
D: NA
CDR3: CASGSSYNSPLHF
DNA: TGTGCCAGCGGTTCCTCCTATAATTCACCCCTCCACTTT

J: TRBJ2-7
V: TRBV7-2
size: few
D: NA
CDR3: CASSSNSYEQYF
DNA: TGTGCCAGCAGCTCTAACTCCTACGAGCAGTACTTC

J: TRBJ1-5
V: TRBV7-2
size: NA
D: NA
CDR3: CASSLGVGISNQPQHF
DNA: TGTGCCAGCAGCCTGGGGGTCGGTATAAGCAATCAGCCCCAGCATTTT

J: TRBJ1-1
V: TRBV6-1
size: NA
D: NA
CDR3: CASSVSNLMNTEAFF
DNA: TGTGCCAGCAGTGTTTCCAATTTAATGAACACTGAAGCTTTCTTT

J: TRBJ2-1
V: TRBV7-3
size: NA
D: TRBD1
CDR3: CASSLSGTGAYNEQFF
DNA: TGTGCCAGCAGCCTCTCCGGGACAGGGGCCTACAATGAGCAGTTCTTC

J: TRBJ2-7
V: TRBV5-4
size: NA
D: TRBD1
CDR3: CASRGQGSYEQYF
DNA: TGTGCCAGCAGGGGACAGGGATCCTACGAGCAGTACTTC

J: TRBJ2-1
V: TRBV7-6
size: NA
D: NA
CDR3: CASSLGPSTRHEQFF
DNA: TGTGCCAGCAGCTTAGGCCCCTCGACAAGGCATGAGCAGTTCTTC

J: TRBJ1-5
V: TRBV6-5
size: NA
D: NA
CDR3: CASSNPGGPQHF
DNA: TGTGCCAGCAGTAACCCCGGGGGGCCCCAGCATTTT

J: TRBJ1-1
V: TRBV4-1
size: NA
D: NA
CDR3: CASSETDRLNTEAFF
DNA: TGCGCCAGCAGCGAAACGGACAGATTGAACACTGAAGCTTTCTTT

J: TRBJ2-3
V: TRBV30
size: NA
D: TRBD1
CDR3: CAWSQGATDTQYF
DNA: TGTGCCTGGAGTCAGGGGGCCACAGATACGCAGTATTTT

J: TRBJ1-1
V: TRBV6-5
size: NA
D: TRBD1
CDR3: CASSPGDRRTPEAFF
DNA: TGTGCCAGCAGTCCTGGGGACAGGAGAACTCCCGAAGCTTTCTTT

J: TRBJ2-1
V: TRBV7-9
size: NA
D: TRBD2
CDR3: CASSSLTSGTYNEQFF
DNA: TGTGCCAGCAGCTCCCTCACTAGCGGGACTTACAATGAGCAGTTCTTC

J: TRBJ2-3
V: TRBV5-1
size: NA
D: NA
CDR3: CASSLGSGGTQYF
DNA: TGCGCCAGCAGCTTGGGGTCGGGCGGTACGCAGTATTTT

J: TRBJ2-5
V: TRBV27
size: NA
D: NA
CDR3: CASSFRGETQYF
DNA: TGTGCCAGCAGTTTTCGGGGAGAGACCCAGTACTTC

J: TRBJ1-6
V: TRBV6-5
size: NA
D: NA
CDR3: CASSYSITTLGSPLHF
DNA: TGTGCCAGCAGTTACTCGATAACCACCCTGGGTTCACCCCTCCACTTT

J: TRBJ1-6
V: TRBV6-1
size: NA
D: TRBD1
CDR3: CASIWDRDSPLHF
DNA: TGTGCCAGCATATGGGACAGGGACTCACCCCTCCACTTT

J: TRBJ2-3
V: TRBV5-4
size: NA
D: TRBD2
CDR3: CASSLGAREGSHTQYF
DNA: TGTGCCAGCAGCTTGGGGGCCCGGGAGGGCTCTCATACGCAGTATTTT

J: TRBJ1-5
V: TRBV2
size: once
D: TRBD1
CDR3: CASRMGDSQNQPQHF
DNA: TGTGCCAGCAGGATGGGGGACAGCCAAAATCAGCCCCAGCATTTT

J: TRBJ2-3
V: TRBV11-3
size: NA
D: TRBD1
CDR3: CASSPGTGRARPANTQYF
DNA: TGTGCCAGCAGTCCCGGGACAGGGAGGGCCCGCCCCGCAAATACGCAGTATTTT

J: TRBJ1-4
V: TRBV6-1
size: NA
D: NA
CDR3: CASSEVITPAREKLFF
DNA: TGTGCCAGCAGTGAAGTTATCACTCCTGCAAGGGAAAAACTGTTTTTT

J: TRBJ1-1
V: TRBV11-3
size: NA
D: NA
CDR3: CASSLDGGADTEAFF
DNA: TGTGCCAGCAGCTTAGATGGGGGGGCCGACACTGAAGCTTTCTTT

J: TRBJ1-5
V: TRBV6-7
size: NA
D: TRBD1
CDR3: CASSLTDRVGDQPQHF
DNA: TGTGCCAGCAGTCTTACCGACAGGGTCGGAGATCAGCCCCAGCATTTT

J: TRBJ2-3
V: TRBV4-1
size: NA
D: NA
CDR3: CASSQGEQTSTDTQYF
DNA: TGCGCCAGCAGCCAAGGGGAACAGACTAGCACAGATACGCAGTATTTT

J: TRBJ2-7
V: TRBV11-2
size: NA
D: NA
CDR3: CASSLDRGPITEGYEQYF
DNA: TGTGCCAGCAGCTTAGATCGGGGGCCCATCACAGAGGGCTACGAGCAGTACTTC

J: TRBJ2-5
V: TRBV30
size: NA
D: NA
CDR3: CAWSVRRPETQYF
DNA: TGTGCCTGGAGTGTACGAAGGCCGGAGACCCAGTACTTC

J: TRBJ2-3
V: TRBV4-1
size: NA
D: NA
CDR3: CASSRSGDTFRTDTQYF
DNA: TGCGCCAGCAGCCGATCGGGGGACACGTTCCGGACGGATACGCAGTATTTT

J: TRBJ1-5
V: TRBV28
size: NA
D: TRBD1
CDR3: CASSSEGALGNQPQHF
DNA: TGTGCCAGCAGTTCAGAGGGGGCGCTTGGCAATCAGCCCCAGCATTTT

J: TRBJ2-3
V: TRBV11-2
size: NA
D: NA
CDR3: CASSRRGADSTDTQYF
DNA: TGTGCCAGCAGCCGGAGGGGGGCGGATAGCACAGATACGCAGTATTTT

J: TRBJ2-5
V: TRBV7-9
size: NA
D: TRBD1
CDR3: CASSSTGAPGETQYF
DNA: TGTGCCAGCAGCTCAACAGGGGCGCCAGGGGAGACCCAGTACTTC

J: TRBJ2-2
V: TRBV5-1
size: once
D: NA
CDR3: CASSLIFRGTNTGELFF
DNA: TGCGCCAGCAGCTTGATATTTCGGGGAACAAACACCGGGGAGCTGTTTTTT

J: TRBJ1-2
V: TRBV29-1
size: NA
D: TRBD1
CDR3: CSACSWGQGEPNYGYTF
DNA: TGCAGCGCCTGCTCCTGGGGACAGGGCGAGCCTAACTATGGCTACACCTTC

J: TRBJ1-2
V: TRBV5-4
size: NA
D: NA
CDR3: CASSLVGASGYTF
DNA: TGTGCCAGCAGCTTGGTCGGGGCATCTGGCTACACCTTC

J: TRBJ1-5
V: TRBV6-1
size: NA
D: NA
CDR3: CASSEAFNQPQHF
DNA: TGTGCCAGCAGTGAAGCCTTTAATCAGCCCCAGCATTTT

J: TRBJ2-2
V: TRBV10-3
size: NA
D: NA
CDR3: CATKPGRNTGELFF
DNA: TGTGCCACCAAACCGGGGAGAAACACCGGGGAGCTGTTTTTT

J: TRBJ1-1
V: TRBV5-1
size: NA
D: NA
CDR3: CASSLAGQAEAFF
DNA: TGCGCCAGCAGCTTGGCAGGGCAGGCTGAAGCTTTCTTT

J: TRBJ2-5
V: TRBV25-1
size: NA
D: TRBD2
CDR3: CASSESSGGPPETQYF
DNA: TGTGCCAGCAGTGAATCAAGCGGGGGGCCCCCCGAGACCCAGTACTTC

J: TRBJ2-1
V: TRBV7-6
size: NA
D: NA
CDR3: CASSLGGYSYNEQFF
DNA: TGTGCCAGCAGCTTAGGAGGATATTCCTACAATGAGCAGTTCTTC

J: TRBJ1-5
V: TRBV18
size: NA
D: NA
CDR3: CASSPSGNQPQHF
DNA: TGTGCCAGCTCACCCTCCGGTAATCAGCCCCAGCATTTT

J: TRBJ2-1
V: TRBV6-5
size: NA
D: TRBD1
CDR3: CASSFQGVYNEQFF
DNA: TGTGCCAGCAGCTTCCAGGGGGTATACAATGAGCAGTTCTTC

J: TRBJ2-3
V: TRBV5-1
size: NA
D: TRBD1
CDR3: CASRTGGVGTDTQYF
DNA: TGCGCCAGCAGGACAGGGGGCGTGGGTACAGATACGCAGTATTTT

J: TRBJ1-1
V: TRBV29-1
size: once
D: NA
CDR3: CSVGGAGTEAFF
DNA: TGCAGCGTTGGGGGGGCAGGAACTGAAGCTTTCTTT

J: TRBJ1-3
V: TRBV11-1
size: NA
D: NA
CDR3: CASSLRGVAGNTIYF
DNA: TGTGCCAGCAGCTTACGAGGGGTTGCTGGAAACACCATATATTTT

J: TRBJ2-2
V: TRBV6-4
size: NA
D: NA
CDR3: CASSDSRHTGELFF
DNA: TGTGCCAGCAGTGACTCTCGGCACACCGGGGAGCTGTTTTTT

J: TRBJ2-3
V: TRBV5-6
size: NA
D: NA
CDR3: CASSLAYGPTDTQYF
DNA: TGTGCCAGCAGCTTGGCGTACGGGCCCACAGATACGCAGTATTTT

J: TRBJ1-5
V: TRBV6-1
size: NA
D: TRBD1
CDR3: CASILGQGDQPQHF
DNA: TGTGCCAGCATCCTAGGACAGGGCGATCAGCCCCAGCATTTT